The rows below give T cell receptor beta chains drawn from one sample of a study of OX40 agonist ivuxolimab in advanced cancers. Clones were read by immunoSEQ multiplex PCR, and TCRdb kept only the in-frame ones, dropping some. The sample lists about 89,000 clones, approximately 91% occurring once. Material: CD4+ or CD8+ T cells sorted from blood, obtained in a trial of the OX40 agonist ivuxolimab. These receptors came from an adult with an advanced solid tumor such as melanoma, head and neck, liver or kidney cancer. Both conserved end residues are part of each CDR3. The D gene is left open where the match is weak. A row's size may be missing; if present it is once, few, many or a size class.

TRBJ2-1	TRBV19	NA	NA	TGTGCCAGTAGTATAGGATCGGGTAGCTCCTACAATGAGCAGTTCTTC	CASSIGSGSSYNEQFF
TRBJ2-7	TRBV5-1	NA	NA	TGCGCCAGCAGCTTGGGATGGGAGTCTGACGAGCAGTACTTC	CASSLGWESDEQYF
TRBJ2-3	TRBV10-3	NA	TRBD2	TGTGCCATTGGACAGCCTGGCGGGAGGACAGATACGCAGTATTTT	CAIGQPGGRTDTQYF
TRBJ2-3	TRBV10-3	NA	TRBD2	TGTGCCATCAGTGACCACGGTGGATCTAGCGGGGGGGCGACAGATACGCAGTATTTT	CAISDHGGSSGGATDTQYF
TRBJ2-1	TRBV28	NA	NA	TGTGCCAGCAGTTTATCGCAGGGTGGGGCCTACAATGAGCAGTTCTTC	CASSLSQGGAYNEQFF
TRBJ1-2	TRBV5-1	NA	NA	TGCGCCAGCAGCTTGGGGGGGACCGTCTATGGCTACACCTTC	CASSLGGTVYGYTF
TRBJ2-1	TRBV18	NA	NA	TGTGCCAGCTCACCACCGTCCGTCAATGAGCAGTTCTTC	CASSPPSVNEQFF
TRBJ1-5	TRBV5-1	NA	NA	TGCGCCAGCAGCACAGGGCTTAGCAATCAGCCCCAGCATTTT	CASSTGLSNQPQHF
TRBJ2-3	TRBV15	NA	NA	TGTGCCACCAGCAGAGGCCCAACGGAGGCGCAGTATTTT	CATSRGPTEAQYF
TRBJ2-1	TRBV4-3	once	TRBD2	TGCGCCAGCAGCCAAGAATCCATCCTAGCGGGGGGTTACAATGAGCAGTTCTTC	CASSQESILAGGYNEQFF
TRBJ2-1	TRBV5-1	NA	TRBD2	TGCGCCAGCAGCTTGCAAGCGGGAAACTATAATGAGCAGTTCTTC	CASSLQAGNYNEQFF
TRBJ2-5	TRBV9	NA	TRBD2	TGTGCCAGCAGCGTAGACCTAGCGGCCCCTCAGGCCCAGTACTTC	CASSVDLAAPQAQYF
TRBJ2-1	TRBV18	NA	NA	TGTGCCAGCTCACCACCGAAGGGTACCTACAATGAGCAGTTCTTC	CASSPPKGTYNEQFF
TRBJ2-3	TRBV7-8	NA	NA	TGTGCCAGCAGCACTATGACTACCCTCAGCACAGATACGCAGTATTTT	CASSTMTTLSTDTQYF
TRBJ1-5	TRBV7-6	NA	NA	TGTGCCAGCAGCTTAGGAGGGAAAATCCGGCACTTCAATCAGCCCCAGCATTTT	CASSLGGKIRHFNQPQHF
TRBJ1-4	TRBV2	NA	NA	TGTGCCAGCAGAATAAATCGTGAAAAACTGTTTTTT	CASRINREKLFF
TRBJ2-2	TRBV5-1	NA	TRBD1	TGCGCCAGCAGACCCGGGACAGGGGGAGCCGGGGAGCTGTTTTTT	CASRPGTGGAGELFF
TRBJ2-7	TRBV5-4	NA	NA	TGTGCCAGCAGCCGGACGGATGCATCATCCCTAATTTACTACGAGCAGTACTTC	CASSRTDASSLIYYEQYF
TRBJ2-7	TRBV10-3	NA	TRBD2	TGTGCCATTAATAGCGGGAGTCTCTACGAGCAGTACTTC	CAINSGSLYEQYF
TRBJ2-1	TRBV28	NA	NA	TGTGCCAGCAGCCGTACAGGGACAAGGATCAATGAGCAGTTCTTC	CASSRTGTRINEQFF
TRBJ2-5	TRBV6-1	NA	NA	TGTGCCAGCGGGTTGGGCTCTCTAGGGACCCAGTACTTC	CASGLGSLGTQYF
TRBJ2-4	TRBV5-4	NA	NA	TGTGCCAGCAGCAACAGTGTAGCCAAAAACATTCAGTACTTC	CASSNSVAKNIQYF